The 16 T cell receptor beta chains below come from one sample, sequenced in a study of T cell changes during pregnancy in multiple sclerosis. The assay was immunoSEQ multiplex PCR, and TCRdb's table has in-frame clones only and misses some. The sample has about 60,000 clones, 90% to 95% seen once; the top ten hold 0.15% to 0.2%. The starting material was CD4+ T cells from peripheral blood mononuclear cells, obtained in the second trimester of pregnancy. These receptors originate from a female donor with multiple sclerosis, enrolled in a pregnancy study.

This clone has a single count. V gene TRBV7-2 combines with J gene TRBJ1-6, with unresolved D. Germline V gene sequence: CDR1 SGHTA, CDR2 FQGNSA. The CDR3 consists of 15 residues. Trimming left V 1 base short and J 7 bases short, with 11 bases between. CDR3 DNA: TGTGCCAGCAGCTTAGTAGAGGGCGGAAATTCACCCCTCCACTTT. Its translation: CASSLVEGGNSPLHF.

In DNA form, the CDR3 reads TGTGCCAGCAGGCTCACAGGGGTTTGGGAGACCCAGTACTTC. This translates into CASRLTGVWETQYF. The J gene is TRBJ2-5, the V gene TRBV27; 7 nucleotides agree with TRBD1. Germline V gene data show CDR1 as MNHEY and CDR2 as SMNVEV (reference sequence). The CDR3 spans 14 residues. Trimming at V came to 6 bases and at J to 5 bases, leaving 9 bases not matched to a gene.

The chain carries TRBV30 and TRBJ1-2; 7 bases agree with TRBD1. The germline V gene has CDR1 GTSNPN and CDR2 SVGIG (reference sequence). This CDR3 has 15 residues. V shed 4 bases and J 0 bases; nucleotides not matched to a gene: 8. The CDR3 protein is CAWKGGGRANYGYTF. CDR3 nucleotide sequence: TGTGCCTGGAAAGGGGGCGGTAGGGCTAACTATGGCTACACCTTC.

This chain uses TRBV5-1 with TRBJ1-2, with 9 bases lining up with TRBD1. Germline-derived CDR1 and CDR2 are SGHRS and YFSETQ. V shed 4 bases and J 6 bases; nucleotides not matched to a gene: 13. The CDR3 spans 16 residues. DNA of the CDR3: TGCGCCAGCAGCCCGCTCCCGGGACAGGGCTTTAATGGCTACACCTTC. It specifies CASSPLPGQGFNGYTF. The full variable domain, in which reference TRBV5-1 and TRBJ1-2 provide the parts outside the CDR3, is KAGVTQTPRYLIKTRGQQVTLSCSPISGHRSVSWYQQTPGQGLQFLFEYFSETQRNKGNFPGRFSGRQFSNSRSEMNVSTLELGDSALYLCASSPLPGQGFNGYTFGSGTRLTVV.

A single count supports this clone. The chain has TRBV30 and TRBJ2-3; TRBD2 agrees at 11 bases. Germline V gene lookup returns CDR1 GTSNPN and CDR2 SVGIG (reference sequence). The CDR3 contains 15 residues. J lost 2 bases, V lost 5 bases, and 6 bases had no gene match. CDR3 bases: TGTGCCTGGGGTCCGGGACTAGCGGTCACAGATACGCAGTATTTT. Its translation is CAWGPGLAVTDTQYF.

The gene calls are TRBV7-9 and TRBJ1-2; 8 bases line up with TRBD1. The CDR3 totals 14 residues. Germline assignment: CDR1 SEHNR and CDR2 FQNEAQ (reference sequence). The ends lost 4 bases at V and 4 bases at J; junction bases unmatched: 5. The CDR3 DNA reads as TGTGCCAGCAGCTCGACAGGGGTTGTCTATGGCTACACCTTC. Residues: CASSSTGVVYGYTF.

The chain employs TRBV19 and TRBJ2-5; the D gene is possibly TRBD2 (6 bases). Germline loops: CDR1 LNHDA, CDR2 SQIVND (reference sequence). V was shortened by 5 bases and J by 4 bases, with 11 bases between the two germline ends. CDR3 length equals 13 residues. The CDR3 DNA reads TGTGCCAGTAGTGCGGGACGGCGAGAGACCCAGTACTTC. Its protein product is CASSAGRRETQYF.

The V and J genes are TRBV11-3 and TRBJ2-5; 7 bases map to TRBD2. V was clipped by 5 bases and J by 4 bases; unmatched bases: 7. This CDR3 comprises 14 residues. The germline CDR1 and CDR2 sequences are SGHNT and YENEEA. CDR3 sequence reads: CASSDGSGGETQYF. CDR3 bases: TGTGCCAGCAGCGACGGGTCGGGGGGAGAGACCCAGTACTTC. Based on the CDR3 plus reference TRBV11-3 and TRBJ2-5, the full variable domain is EAGVVQSPRYKIIEKKQPVAFWCNPISGHNTLYWYLQNLGQGPELLIRYENEEAVDDSQLPKDRFSAERLKGVDSTLKIQPAELGDSAVYLCASSDGSGGETQYFGPGTRLLVL.

This chain joins TRBV28 and TRBJ1-6; weak D call: TRBD1 (6 bases). The length of the CDR3 is 13 residues. CDR1 and CDR2 (germline): MDHEN, SYDVKM. V lost 5 bases, J lost 8 bases, and 10 bases lay in between. CDR3 in amino acids: CASSPHRDSPLHF. In nucleotides, the CDR3 is TGTGCCAGCAGTCCCCACAGGGATTCACCCCTCCACTTT.

V and J are TRBV19 and TRBJ1-4; D perhaps matches TRBD1 (5 bases). Germline V gene sequence: CDR1 LNHDA, CDR2 SQIVND (reference sequence). This CDR3 comprises 15 residues. Trimming pared 9 bases from V and 8 bases from J, leaving 22 bases between. This CDR3 reads CASRATAGNGEKLFF. CDR3 coding DNA: TGTGCCAGCCGAGCAACGGCAGGGAATGGGGAAAAACTGTTTTTT. The full variable domain, rest sourced from reference TRBV19 and TRBJ1-4, is DGGITQSPKYLFRKEGQNVTLSCEQNLNHDAMYWYRQDPGQGLRLIYYSQIVNDFQKGDIAEGYSVSREKKESFPLTVTSAQKNPTAFYLCASRATAGNGEKLFFGSGTQLSVL.

This clone has a single count. The chain joins TRBV5-4 to TRBJ2-3, with D maybe TRBD1 (6 bases). The CDR3 spans 16 residues. In germline, CDR1 is SGHNT, CDR2 YYREEE (reference sequence). V was pared by 4 bases and J by 0 bases, with 15 bases between. The CDR3 nucleotides read TGTGCCAGCAGCAATGGCATGGGGACAAGCACAGATACGCAGTATTTT. Translating it yields CASSNGMGTSTDTQYF.

The chain combines TRBV28 with TRBJ2-6; 9 bases are a match to TRBD1. Trimming took 10 bases from V and 1 from J; bases not matched to a gene: 8. The CDR3 consists of 16 residues. Germline lookup yields CDR1 MDHEN and CDR2 SYDVKM. CDR3 sequence reads: CATGLGTGSGANVLTF. DNA for the CDR3: TGTGCCACCGGCCTGGGGACAGGGTCTGGGGCCAACGTCCTGACTTTC.

The chain uses TRBV7-2 and TRBJ2-5, with D maybe TRBD2 (7 bases). Per the germline V gene, CDR1 is SGHTA and CDR2 is FQGNSA. Trimming cost V 5 bases and J 5 bases, with 15 bases left between them. The CDR3 covers 14 residues. The CDR3 sequence is CASSPTGGRETQYF. The CDR3 coding sequence is TGTGCCAGCAGCCCGACGGGGGGCCGGGAGACCCAGTACTTC.

The V and J genes are TRBV5-1 and TRBJ1-4; D not resolved. Germline CDR1 and CDR2: SGHRS and YFSETQ. CDR3 length equals 14 residues. The V end was cut by 0 bases, the J end by 4 bases, with 7 bases between. The chain's CDR3 is CASSLAQSNEKLFF. In DNA form, the CDR3 reads TGCGCCAGCAGCTTGGCACAGAGTAATGAAAAACTGTTTTTT.

The CDR3 loop reads CASSRGTVTLSGANVLTF. CDR3 DNA sequence: TGTGCCAGCAGTAGGGGAACAGTGACCCTCTCTGGGGCCAACGTCCTGACTTTC. The chain recombines TRBV28 with TRBJ2-6, with D maybe TRBD1 (5 bases). Germline V lookup: CDR1 MDHEN, CDR2 SYDVKM. V was shortened by 5 bases and J by 0 bases, with 17 bases between the two germline ends. This CDR3 has 18 residues.

This clone was picked up one time. The chain carries TRBV30 and TRBJ2-1, with 12 bases lining up with TRBD2. This CDR3 contains 14 residues. Germline trimming cut 8 bases from V and 7 bases from J; bases unmatched to any gene: 9. The germline V gene encodes CDR1 GTSNPN and CDR2 SVGIG (reference sequence). DNA for the CDR3: TGTGCCGGAGAACGGACTAGCGGGGCGAATGAGCAGTTCTTC. It is translated as CAGERTSGANEQFF. The entire variable domain, with the rest obtained from reference TRBV30 and TRBJ2-1, is as follows: SQTIHQWPATLVQPVGSPLSLECTVEGTSNPNLYWYRQAAGRGLQLLFYSVGIGQISSEVPQNLSASRPQDRQFILSSKKLLLSDSGFYLCAGERTSGANEQFFGPGTRLTVL.